The clone carrying this T cell receptor beta chain was seen once. Assay used: immunoSEQ multiplex PCR; TCRdb lists only in-frame clones, some missing. Of over 150,000 clones in the sample, roughly 92% were seen once. This record belongs to a study of control samples from healthy donors and cancer patients. Between the trimmed V and J ends, which lost 5 bases and 5 bases, there was a span of 15 bases. The CDR3 contains 14 residues. Germline V lookup: CDR1 SGHTA, CDR2 FQGNSA. The clonotype originates from a woman younger than 30 in good health. This sequence joins TRBV7-2 and TRBJ1-1; D unclear. Sample: blood. Here the CDR3 reads CASSLKIGRTEAFF. The CDR3 DNA reads TGTGCCAGCAGCCTAAAGATCGGGAGGACTGAAGCTTTCTTT.